What follows are 28 T cell receptor beta chains derived from one specimen sequenced in a study of blood T cell repertoires in COVID-19. Profiled with immunoSEQ multiplex PCR; TCRdb holds only in-frame clones, not every one. The table shows roughly 250,000 clones, with more than 75% occurring only once. The sequenced sample was PBMCs or T cells enriched from blood (not recorded which). These receptor sequences come from a woman between 45 and 60 years old who had recovered from COVID-19.

The rearrangement uses TRBV28 and TRBJ1-5; D ambiguous. Germline CDR1 reads MDHEN; CDR2 reads SYDVKM. The CDR3 spans 12 residues. The V and J ends lost 3 bases and 5 bases respectively, with 5 bases between them. CDR3 DNA: TGTGCCAGCAGTTTTCTTTATCAGCCCCAGCATTTT. It yields the protein CASSFLYQPQHF. The whole variable domain, filled in from reference TRBV28 and TRBJ1-5, reads DVKVTQSSRYLVKRTGEKVFLECVQDMDHENMFWYRQDPGLGLRLIYFSYDVKMKEKGDIPEGYSVSREKKERFSLILESASTNQTSMYLCASSFLYQPQHFGDGTRLSIL.

J is TRBJ2-3 and V is TRBV7-9; a possible D gene is TRBD2 (6 bases). CDR1 and CDR2 (germline): SEHNR, FQNEAQ (reference sequence). The CDR3 loop spans 15 amino acids. V was cut by 1 base and J by 0 bases, with 8 bases left in between. CDR3 region: CASSLVSGSTDTQYF. CDR3 in DNA: TGTGCCAGCAGCTTAGTAAGCGGGAGCACAGATACGCAGTATTTT.

This chain connects TRBV2 to TRBJ2-7, with D uncertain. Germline V CDR1 and CDR2: SNHLY, FYNNEI. The CDR3 loop spans 13 amino acids. Between the trimmed V and J ends, which lost 4 bases and 3 bases, there was a span of 10 bases. CDR3 DNA sequence: TGTGCCAGCAGTGTCTCGCCGAGCTACGAGCAGTACTTC. Translation gives CASSVSPSYEQYF.

V is TRBV27 and J is TRBJ2-7; D perhaps matches TRBD1 (5 bases). The V gene lost 8 bases and the J gene lost 3 bases, with 14 bases spanning the gap. Germline assignment: CDR1 MNHEY and CDR2 SMNVEV (reference sequence). The CDR3 covers 13 residues. DNA of the CDR3: TGTGCCAGCCGATCCCCAGGGTACTACGAGCAGTACTTC. This gives the protein CASRSPGYYEQYF.

The gene calls are TRBV9 and TRBJ2-5; D might be TRBD2 (6 bases). Germline V gene data show CDR1 as SGDLS and CDR2 as YYNGEE. The CDR3 totals 12 residues. The V end lost 3 bases, the J end lost 7 bases, and 10 bases lay between the germline ends. In DNA form, the CDR3 reads TGTGCCAGCAGCGAGGAGGGTGGGACCCAGTACTTC. Encoded protein: CASSEEGGTQYF.

The V call is TRBV5-4, the J call TRBJ1-6, with TRBD1 matching over 7 bases. This CDR3 is built from 15 residues. Per germline, CDR1 SGHNT and CDR2 YYREEE (reference sequence). The ends lost 5 bases at V and 7 bases at J; junction bases unmatched: 9. The CDR3 loop is CASSPPGQTNSPLHF. In nucleotides, the CDR3 is TGTGCCAGCAGTCCACCGGGACAGACAAATTCACCCCTCCACTTT.

This chain uses TRBV7-8 with TRBJ2-1; TRBD2 is a possible D gene (6 bases). Trimming stripped 3 bases from V and 8 bases from J, with 17 bases between. The CDR3 spans 15 residues. The germline gives CDR1 SGHVS, CDR2 FQNEAQ. The CDR3 sequence: CASSFRDFNPDEQFF. The CDR3 DNA is TGTGCCAGCAGCTTCCGGGACTTCAACCCCGATGAGCAGTTCTTC.

The chain employs TRBV2 and TRBJ2-2; 8 nucleotides line up with TRBD1. The length of the CDR3 is 14 residues. The trim removed 8 bases at V and 3 bases at J, leaving 5 bases unmatched. Per germline, CDR1 SNHLY and CDR2 FYNNEI. Here the CDR3 DNA reads TGTGCCAGCTCCGAGACAGGGGACACCGGGGAGCTGTTTTTT. Its protein is CASSETGDTGELFF.

V is TRBV27 and J is TRBJ2-7; 10 positions match TRBD1. V was clipped by 3 bases and J by 5 bases; unmatched bases: 10. CDR3 length equals 16 residues. In germline, CDR1 is MNHEY, CDR2 SMNVEV (reference sequence). CDR3 nucleotide sequence: TGTGCCAGCAGTTTTAGGGGGGACAGGGGTCCAAACGAGCAGTACTTC. It translates to CASSFRGDRGPNEQYF.

This chain connects TRBV30 to TRBJ1-3; possibly TRBD1 for D (5 bases). CDR1 GTSNPN and CDR2 SVGIG come from the germline V gene (reference sequence). CDR3 length equals 14 residues. Between the trimmed V and J ends, which lost 4 bases and 1 base, there was a span of 11 bases. The CDR3 is CAWTGVTSGNTIYF. In nucleotides, the CDR3 is TGTGCCTGGACGGGGGTGACTTCTGGAAACACCATATATTTT. Together with reference TRBV30 and TRBJ1-3, the CDR3 gives the full variable domain: SQTIHQWPATLVQPVGSPLSLECTVEGTSNPNLYWYRQAAGRGLQLLFYSVGIGQISSEVPQNLSASRPQDRQFILSSKKLLLSDSGFYLCAWTGVTSGNTIYFGEGSWLTVV.

The V gene is TRBV3-1 (or the pseudogene TRBV3-2), the J gene TRBJ1-2; tentative D call: TRBD1 (5 bases). V was trimmed by 1 base and J by 8 bases, leaving 11 bases between them. The CDR3 length is 13 residues. Germline V CDR1 and CDR2: LGHDT, YNNKEL (reference sequence). DNA of the CDR3: TGTGCCAGCAGCCAAGCGGGACTTGGGGGCTACACCTTC. Translated: CASSQAGLGGYTF.

V gene TRBV19 combines with J gene TRBJ2-6; maybe TRBD2 (5 bases). Trimming took 8 bases from V and 2 from J, leaving 13 bases between them. The CDR3 is 15 residues long. Per germline, CDR1 LNHDA and CDR2 SQIVND (reference sequence). CDR3: CASAQSGAGANVLTF. As DNA, the CDR3 is TGTGCCAGTGCACAGTCCGGGGCTGGGGCCAACGTCCTGACTTTC.

A single count supports this clone. The chain employs TRBV7-5 and TRBJ2-1; TRBD2 reflects the table's D call only, with no check against the DNA. TRBV7-5 is described as a pseudogene. The CDR3 extends over 13 amino acids. This CDR3 is CARSRDPGSERFF. The CDR3 region has the DNA TGTGCCAGAAGCCGCGACCCGGGGAGTGAGCGGTTCTTC.

This chain uses TRBV18 with TRBJ2-5; 10 nucleotides agree with TRBD1. The J segment lost 4 bases and the V segment lost 5 bases, leaving 10 bases of the junction unmatched. The CDR3 extends over 16 amino acids. Germline values: CDR1 KGHSH, CDR2 LQKENI. The CDR3 loop is CASSSLTGGAGETQYF. The CDR3, as DNA: TGTGCCAGCTCATCGTTGACAGGGGGCGCGGGAGAGACCCAGTACTTC.

The rearrangement links TRBV6-6 to TRBJ2-7, with a tentative D call TRBD2 (5 bases). Trimming shortened V by 5 bases and J by 5 bases, and 25 bases separated the two germline ends. This CDR3 comprises 17 residues. Germline lookup yields CDR1 MNHNY and CDR2 SVGAGI (reference sequence). The CDR3 DNA reads TGTGCCAGCAGTCGGACGTCCGGCTTCGGGGTAAGCGACGAGCAGTACTTC. Translation gives CASSRTSGFGVSDEQYF.

The chain employs TRBV3-1 (or the pseudogene TRBV3-2) and TRBJ2-5; D gene unclear. This CDR3 has 12 amino acids. Germline CDR1 reads LGHDT; CDR2 reads YNNKEL (reference sequence). Trimming left V 4 bases short and J 5 bases short, with 8 bases between. DNA for the CDR3: TGTGCCAGCAGCCCCGTCCGTGAGACCCAGTACTTC. It encodes CASSPVRETQYF.

V usage is TRBV28 and J usage is TRBJ1-6; TRBD1 might be the D (6 bases). The germline gives CDR1 MDHEN, CDR2 SYDVKM. Trimming pared 5 bases from V and 0 bases from J, leaving 17 bases between. The CDR3 sequence is 18 residues long. The CDR3 loop reads CASSLSGTLSSYNSPLHF. Here the CDR3 DNA reads TGTGCCAGCAGTCTCTCCGGGACACTTAGCTCCTATAATTCACCCCTCCACTTT.

The gene calls are TRBV6-2 or TRBV6-3 and TRBJ2-7; 10 nucleotides align to TRBD2. The CDR3 runs to 15 residues. With V trimmed by 2 bases and J by 5 bases, 6 bases remained unmatched. Germline assignment: CDR1 MNHEY and CDR2 SVGEGT. CDR3 residues: CASSYRLAGVDEQYF. The CDR3 region has the DNA TGTGCCAGCAGTTACAGGCTAGCGGGAGTGGACGAGCAGTACTTC.

This chain links TRBV7-2 with TRBJ2-1; 9 bases fit TRBD1. CDR1 is SGHTA and CDR2 is FQGNSA in the germline V gene. CDR3 length: 14 amino acids. Trimming cost V 5 bases and J 6 bases; bases outside gene matches: 5. The CDR3: CASSTRTGVNEQFF. The DNA of the CDR3 is TGTGCCAGCAGCACCAGGACAGGGGTCAATGAGCAGTTCTTC.

The V call is TRBV5-6, the J call TRBJ2-7; perhaps TRBD1 as D (6 bases). CDR1 and CDR2 from the germline V gene are SGHDT and YYEEEE. V was pared by 4 bases and J by 4 bases, with 30 bases between. The CDR3 contains 19 residues. The CDR3 protein is CASSTRQDPNVWKTYEQYF. In DNA, the CDR3 is TGTGCCAGCAGCACCCGACAGGATCCCAATGTATGGAAGACTTACGAGCAGTACTTC.

The rearrangement links TRBV6-5 to TRBJ2-7, with 7 bases matching TRBD1. Unmatched junction bases numbered 6, after V lost 1 base and J lost 0 bases. CDR3 length: 16 amino acids. Germline CDR1 is MNHEY and CDR2 is SVGAGI. The CDR3 loop reads CASSYLTGVSSYEQYF. The CDR3 DNA is TGTGCCAGCAGTTACTTAACAGGGGTTAGCTCCTACGAGCAGTACTTC.

The gene calls are TRBV29-1 and TRBJ2-2, with 10 bases lining up with TRBD2. This CDR3 is built from 14 residues. The trim removed 4 bases at V and 7 bases at J, leaving 6 bases unmatched. Per the germline V gene, CDR1 is SQVTM and CDR2 is ANQGSEA. The CDR3 bases are TGCAGCGTTGCGCCTAGCGGGAGCCTCGGGGAGCTGTTTTTT. Translation: CSVAPSGSLGELFF.

The chain employs TRBV19 and TRBJ2-3, with 8 bases matching TRBD1. Germline CDR1 is LNHDA and CDR2 is SQIVND (reference sequence). The CDR3 is 16 residues long. The ends lost 2 bases at V and 5 bases at J; junction bases unmatched: 9. The CDR3 nucleotides are TGTGCCAGTAGTATATCTAACGACAGGGGAGTAGATACGCAGTATTTT. This codes for CASSISNDRGVDTQYF.

The J gene is TRBJ1-2, the V gene TRBV7-8, with D possibly being TRBD1 (6 bases). The CDR3 is made up of 15 amino acids. Between the trimmed V and J ends, which lost 1 base and 4 bases, there was a span of 13 bases. CDR1 and CDR2 (germline): SGHVS, FQNEAQ. The DNA of the CDR3 is TGTGCCAGCAGCTTAGAGGGGGTAGATGGCTATGGCTACACCTTC. It translates to CASSLEGVDGYGYTF.

This chain joins TRBV5-1 and TRBJ2-3, with 7 bases that match TRBD1. Germline values: CDR1 SGHRS, CDR2 YFSETQ. The CDR3 loop spans 20 amino acids. After removal of 1 base from V and 0 bases from J, the junction contained 17 bases not matched to a gene. The CDR3 loop is CASSLLSPSMATGSTDTQYF. CDR3 in DNA: TGCGCCAGCAGCTTGTTAAGCCCTAGCATGGCGACAGGGAGCACAGATACGCAGTATTTT.

This sequence joins TRBV10-3 and TRBJ2-3, with 9 positions matching TRBD2. The CDR3 runs 15 residues. The trim removed 0 bases at V and 6 bases at J, leaving 4 bases unmatched. Germline V gene sequence: CDR1 ENHRY, CDR2 SYGVKD. The CDR3: CAISESISGSDTQYF. The CDR3 DNA sequence: TGTGCCATCAGTGAGTCGATTAGCGGGAGCGATACGCAGTATTTT.

The rearrangement links TRBV3-1 (or the pseudogene TRBV3-2) to TRBJ1-2, with 7 bases that match TRBD1. The CDR3 extends over 14 amino acids. The ends lost 5 bases at V and 5 bases at J; junction bases unmatched: 8. CDR1 and CDR2 (germline): LGHDT, YNNKEL (reference sequence). This CDR3 reads CASSIRQGGYGYTF. The CDR3 nucleotides read TGTGCCAGCAGCATTCGACAGGGCGGTTATGGCTACACCTTC.

The CDR3 region is CASSDQAGQDTQYF. CDR3 in DNA: TGTGCCAGCAGTGACCAGGCAGGACAAGATACGCAGTATTTT. The V gene is TRBV2, the J gene TRBJ2-3; D possibly corresponds to TRBD1 (5 bases). V was clipped by 3 bases and J by 5 bases, with 12 bases between them. Germline V gene data show CDR1 as SNHLY and CDR2 as FYNNEI. CDR3 length: 14 residues.